This T cell receptor beta chain was obtained from a study of blood T cell repertoires in COVID-19. Across the whole study: The United States, Italy and Spain provided the acute and convalescent COVID-19 samples. T cells, B-cell-depleted T cells, or PBMCs supplied cDNA or gDNA.

From germline, CDR1 is SGDLS and CDR2 YYNGEE. The CDR3 contains 15 residues. With 4 bases clipped from V and 0 bases from J, the junction kept 4 bases outside the gene matches. Profiled with immunoSEQ multiplex PCR; TCRdb holds only in-frame clones, not every one. The table lists approximately 230,000 clones, roughly 84% of them singletons, with 20% in the top ten. The chain uses TRBV9 and TRBJ2-7, with 10 bases aligning to TRBD1. Material: peripheral blood. This receptor was taken from a young man with active or convalescent COVID-19. CDR3: CASSPRTGGSYEQYF. In DNA form, the CDR3 reads TGTGCCAGCAGCCCCAGGACAGGGGGCTCCTACGAGCAGTACTTC.